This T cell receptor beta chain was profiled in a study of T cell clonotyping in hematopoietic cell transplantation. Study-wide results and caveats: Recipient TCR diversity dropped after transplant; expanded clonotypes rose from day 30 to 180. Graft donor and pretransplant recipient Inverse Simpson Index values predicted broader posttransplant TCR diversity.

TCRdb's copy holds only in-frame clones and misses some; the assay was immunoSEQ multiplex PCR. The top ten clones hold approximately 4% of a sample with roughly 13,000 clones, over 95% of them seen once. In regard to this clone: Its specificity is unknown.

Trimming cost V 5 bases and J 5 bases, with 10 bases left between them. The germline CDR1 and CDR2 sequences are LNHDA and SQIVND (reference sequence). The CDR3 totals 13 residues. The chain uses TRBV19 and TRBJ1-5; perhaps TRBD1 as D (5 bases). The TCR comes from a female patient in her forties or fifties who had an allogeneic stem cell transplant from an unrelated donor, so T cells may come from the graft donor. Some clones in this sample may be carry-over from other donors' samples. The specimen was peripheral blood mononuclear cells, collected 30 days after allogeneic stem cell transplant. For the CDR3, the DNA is TGTGCCAGTAGTCTACAGGAGTATCAGCCCCAGCATTTT. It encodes CASSLQEYQPQHF.